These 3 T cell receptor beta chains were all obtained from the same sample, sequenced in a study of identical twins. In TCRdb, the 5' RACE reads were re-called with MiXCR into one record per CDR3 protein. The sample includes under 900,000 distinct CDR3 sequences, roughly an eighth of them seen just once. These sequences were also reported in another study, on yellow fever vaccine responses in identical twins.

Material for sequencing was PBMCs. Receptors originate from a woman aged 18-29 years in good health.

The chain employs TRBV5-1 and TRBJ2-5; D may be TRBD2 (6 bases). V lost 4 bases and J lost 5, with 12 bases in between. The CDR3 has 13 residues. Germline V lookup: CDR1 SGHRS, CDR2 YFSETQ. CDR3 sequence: CASSGGTRETQYF. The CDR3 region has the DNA TGCGCCAGCAGCGGGGGGACCCGGGAGACCCAGTACTTC.

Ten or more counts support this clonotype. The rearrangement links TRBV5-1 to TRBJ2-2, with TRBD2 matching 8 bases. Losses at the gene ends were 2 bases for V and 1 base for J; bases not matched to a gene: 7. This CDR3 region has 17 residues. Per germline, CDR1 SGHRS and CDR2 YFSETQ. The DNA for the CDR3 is TGCGCCAGCAGCTTAATCCTACTAGCGGAGAACACCGGGGAGCTGTTTTTT. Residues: CASSLILLAENTGELFF.

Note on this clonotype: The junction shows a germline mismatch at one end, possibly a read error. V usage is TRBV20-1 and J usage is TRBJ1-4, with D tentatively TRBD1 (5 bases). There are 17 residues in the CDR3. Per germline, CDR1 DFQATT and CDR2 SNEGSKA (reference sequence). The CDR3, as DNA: TGCAGTGCTAGAGATCTTCCCAGGGTCGTTTTTAATGAAGAACTGTTTTTT. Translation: CSARDLPRVVFNEELFF.